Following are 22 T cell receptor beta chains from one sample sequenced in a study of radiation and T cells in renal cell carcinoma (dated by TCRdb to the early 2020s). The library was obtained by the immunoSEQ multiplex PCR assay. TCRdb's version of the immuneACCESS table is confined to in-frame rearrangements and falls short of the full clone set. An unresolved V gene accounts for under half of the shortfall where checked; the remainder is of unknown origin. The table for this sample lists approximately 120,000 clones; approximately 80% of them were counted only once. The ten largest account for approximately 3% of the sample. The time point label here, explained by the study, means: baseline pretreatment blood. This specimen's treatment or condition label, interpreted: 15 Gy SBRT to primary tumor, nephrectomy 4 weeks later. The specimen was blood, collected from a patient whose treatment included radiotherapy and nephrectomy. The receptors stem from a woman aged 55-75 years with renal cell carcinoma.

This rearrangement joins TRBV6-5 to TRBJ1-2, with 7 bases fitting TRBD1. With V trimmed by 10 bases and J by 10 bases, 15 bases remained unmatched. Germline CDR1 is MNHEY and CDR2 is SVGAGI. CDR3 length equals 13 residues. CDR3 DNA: TGTGCCACAACCTCCGGGACAGCGCCGCTCTACACCTTC. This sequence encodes CATTSGTAPLYTF.

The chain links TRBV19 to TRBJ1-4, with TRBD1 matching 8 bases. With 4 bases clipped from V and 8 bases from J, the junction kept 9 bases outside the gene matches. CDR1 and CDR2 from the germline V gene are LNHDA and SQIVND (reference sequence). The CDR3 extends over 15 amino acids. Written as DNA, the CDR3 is TGTGCCAGTAGTACAAACAGGGGGAGTAACGAAAAACTGTTTTTT. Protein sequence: CASSTNRGSNEKLFF.

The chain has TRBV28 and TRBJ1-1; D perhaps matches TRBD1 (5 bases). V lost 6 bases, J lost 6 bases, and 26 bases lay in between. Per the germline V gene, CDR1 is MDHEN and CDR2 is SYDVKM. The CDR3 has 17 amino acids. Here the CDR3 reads CASSPTLSWTTIPEAFF. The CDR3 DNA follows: TGTGCCAGCAGCCCAACCTTATCCTGGACAACAATCCCTGAAGCTTTCTTT.

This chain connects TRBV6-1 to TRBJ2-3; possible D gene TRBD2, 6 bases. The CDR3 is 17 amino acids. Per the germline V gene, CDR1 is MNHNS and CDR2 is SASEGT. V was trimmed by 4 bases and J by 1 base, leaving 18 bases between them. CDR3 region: CASSGGWGEMGTDTQYF. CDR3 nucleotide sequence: TGTGCCAGCAGTGGGGGTTGGGGGGAGATGGGCACAGATACGCAGTATTTT.

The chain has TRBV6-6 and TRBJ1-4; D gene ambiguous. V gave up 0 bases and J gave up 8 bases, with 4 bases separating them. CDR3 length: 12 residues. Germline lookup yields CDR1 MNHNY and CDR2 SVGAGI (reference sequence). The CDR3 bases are TGTGCCAGCAGTTACTCGTCAGAAAAACTGTTTTTT. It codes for CASSYSSEKLFF.

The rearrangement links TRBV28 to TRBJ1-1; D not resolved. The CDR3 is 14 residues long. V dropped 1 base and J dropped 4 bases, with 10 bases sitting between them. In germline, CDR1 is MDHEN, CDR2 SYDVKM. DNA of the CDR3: TGTGCCAGCAGTTTATCAGGATTCGCCACTGAAGCTTTCTTT. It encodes CASSLSGFATEAFF.

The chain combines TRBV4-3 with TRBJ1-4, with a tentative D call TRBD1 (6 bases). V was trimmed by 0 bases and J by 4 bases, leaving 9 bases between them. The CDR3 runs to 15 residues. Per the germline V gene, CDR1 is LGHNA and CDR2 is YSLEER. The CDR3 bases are TGCGCCAGCAGCCAAGAGGCAGGGGTTAATGAAAAACTGTTTTTT. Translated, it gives CASSQEAGVNEKLFF.

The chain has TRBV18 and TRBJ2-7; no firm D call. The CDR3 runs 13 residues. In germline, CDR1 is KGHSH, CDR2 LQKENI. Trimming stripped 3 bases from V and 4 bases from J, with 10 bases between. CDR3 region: CASSPGSGYEQYF. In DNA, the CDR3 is TGTGCCAGCTCACCGGGTAGTGGATACGAGCAGTACTTC.

The CDR3 sequence is CASRLGQEGTGELFF. For the CDR3, the DNA is TGTGCCAGCAGACTCGGACAGGAGGGCACCGGGGAGCTGTTTTTT. The chain couples TRBV7-2 to TRBJ2-2, with a tentative D call TRBD1 (7 bases). CDR1 and CDR2 (germline): SGHTA, FQGNSA. Trimming stripped 6 bases from V and 4 bases from J, with 15 bases between. The CDR3 consists of 15 residues.

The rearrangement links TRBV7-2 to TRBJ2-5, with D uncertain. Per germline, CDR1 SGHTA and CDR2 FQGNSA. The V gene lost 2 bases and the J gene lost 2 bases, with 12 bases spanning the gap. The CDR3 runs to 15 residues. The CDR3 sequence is CASSLNSGLQETQYF. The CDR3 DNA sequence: TGTGCCAGCAGCTTAAATTCCGGGCTTCAAGAGACCCAGTACTTC.

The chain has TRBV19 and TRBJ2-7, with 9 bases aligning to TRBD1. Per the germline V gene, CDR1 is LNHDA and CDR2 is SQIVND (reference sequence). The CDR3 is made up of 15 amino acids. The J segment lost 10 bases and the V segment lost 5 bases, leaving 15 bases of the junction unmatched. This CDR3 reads CASSAVTGTGSRQYF. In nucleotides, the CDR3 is TGTGCCAGTAGTGCCGTAACCGGGACAGGGTCCCGTCAGTACTTC.

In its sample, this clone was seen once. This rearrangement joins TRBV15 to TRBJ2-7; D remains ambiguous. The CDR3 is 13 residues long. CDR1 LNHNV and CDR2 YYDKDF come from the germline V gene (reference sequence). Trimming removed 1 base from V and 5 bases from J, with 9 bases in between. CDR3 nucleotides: TGTGCCACCAGCAGAGCTAGGGTCAACGAGCAGTACTTC. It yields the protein CATSRARVNEQYF.

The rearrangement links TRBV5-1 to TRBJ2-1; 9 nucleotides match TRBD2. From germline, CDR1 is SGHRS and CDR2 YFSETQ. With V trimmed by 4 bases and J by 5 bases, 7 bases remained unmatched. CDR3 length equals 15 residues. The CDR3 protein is CASSHLAGRDNEQFF. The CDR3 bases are TGCGCCAGCAGCCACCTAGCGGGGAGAGACAATGAGCAGTTCTTC.

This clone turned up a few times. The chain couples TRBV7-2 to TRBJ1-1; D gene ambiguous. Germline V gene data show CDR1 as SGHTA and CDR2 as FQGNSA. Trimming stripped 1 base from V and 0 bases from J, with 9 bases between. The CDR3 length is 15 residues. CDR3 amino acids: CASSLVGAMNTEAFF. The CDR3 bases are TGTGCCAGCAGCTTAGTAGGCGCTATGAACACTGAAGCTTTCTTT.

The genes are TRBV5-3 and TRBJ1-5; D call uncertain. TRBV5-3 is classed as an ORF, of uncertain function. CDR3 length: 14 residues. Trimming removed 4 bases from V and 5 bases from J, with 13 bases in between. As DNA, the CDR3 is TGTGCCAGAAGCCACAGCGGTTCCTATCAGCCCCAGCATTTT. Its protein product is CARSHSGSYQPQHF.

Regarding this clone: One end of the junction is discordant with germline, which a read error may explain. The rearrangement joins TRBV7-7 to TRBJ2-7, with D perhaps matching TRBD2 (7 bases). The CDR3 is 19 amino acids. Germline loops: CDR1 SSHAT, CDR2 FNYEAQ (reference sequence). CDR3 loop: CASSPGGGAQLPNSYEQYF. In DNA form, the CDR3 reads TGTGCTAGCAGCCCCGGAGGGGGGGCGCAACTCCCCAACTCCTACGAGCAGTACTTC. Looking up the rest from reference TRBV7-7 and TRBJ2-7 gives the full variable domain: GAGVSQSPRYKVTKRGQDVTLRCDPISSHATLYWYQQALGQGPEFLTYFNYEAQPDKSGLPSDRFSAERPEGSISTLTIQRTEQRDSAMYRCASSPGGGAQLPNSYEQYFGPGTRLTVT.

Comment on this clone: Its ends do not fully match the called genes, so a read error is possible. CDR3 coding DNA: TGCGCCAGCAGCCAAGGGACTAGCGGGGAATACAATGAGCAGTTCTTC. It translates to CASSQGTSGEYNEQFF. V gene TRBV11-2 combines with J gene TRBJ2-1, with 13 bases matching TRBD2. CDR1 and CDR2 from the germline V gene are SGHAT and FQNNGV. This CDR3 contains 16 residues.

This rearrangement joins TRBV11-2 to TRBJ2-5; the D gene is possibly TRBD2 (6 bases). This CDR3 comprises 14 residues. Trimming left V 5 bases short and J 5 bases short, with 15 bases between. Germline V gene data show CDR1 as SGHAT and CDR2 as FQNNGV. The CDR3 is CASSPRPGRETQYF. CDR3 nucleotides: TGTGCCAGCAGCCCAAGACCTGGGAGGGAGACCCAGTACTTC.

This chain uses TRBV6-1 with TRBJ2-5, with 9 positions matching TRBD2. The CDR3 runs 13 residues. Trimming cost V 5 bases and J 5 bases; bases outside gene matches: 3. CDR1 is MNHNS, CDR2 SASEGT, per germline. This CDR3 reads CASSLAGAETQYF. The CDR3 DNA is TGTGCCAGCAGTTTAGCGGGGGCGGAGACCCAGTACTTC.

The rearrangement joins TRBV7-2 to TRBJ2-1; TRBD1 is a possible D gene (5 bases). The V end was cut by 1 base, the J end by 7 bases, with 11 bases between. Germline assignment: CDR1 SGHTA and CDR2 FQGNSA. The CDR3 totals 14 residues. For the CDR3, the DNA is TGTGCCAGCAGCTTAGTGACTCCAGGGAATGAGCAGTTCTTC. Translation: CASSLVTPGNEQFF.

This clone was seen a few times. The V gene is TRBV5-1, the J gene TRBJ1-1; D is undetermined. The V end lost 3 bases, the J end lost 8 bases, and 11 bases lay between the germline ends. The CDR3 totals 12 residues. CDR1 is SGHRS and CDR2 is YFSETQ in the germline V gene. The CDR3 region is CASSYEDAEAFF. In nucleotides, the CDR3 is TGCGCCAGCAGCTATGAGGACGCCGAAGCTTTCTTT.

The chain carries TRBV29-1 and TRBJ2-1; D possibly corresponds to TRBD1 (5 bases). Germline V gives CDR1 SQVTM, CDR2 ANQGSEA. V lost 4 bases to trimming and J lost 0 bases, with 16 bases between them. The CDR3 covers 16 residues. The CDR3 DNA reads TGCAGCGTTGTCACGCTAACAGGAAACTCCTACAATGAGCAGTTCTTC. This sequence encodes CSVVTLTGNSYNEQFF.